This T cell receptor (beta chain) was sequenced during a study of blood T cell repertoires in COVID-19. Study background: Italy, Spain and the United States were the sources of the convalescent and acute COVID-19 samples. Sources were T cells, B-cell-depleted T cells, or PBMCs; the material itself was cDNA or gDNA.

This CDR3 is built from 14 residues. Between the trimmed V and J ends, which lost 5 bases and 6 bases, there was a span of 13 bases. Germline-derived CDR1 and CDR2 are SEHNR and FQNEAQ (reference sequence). In the source study's methods: Nucleated cell counts were estimated from reference gene primer amplification. Measured with immunoSEQ multiplex PCR; TCRdb has only the in-frame clones, and not every one. The DNA gave D and trimming, while V, J and clone size come from that table. This sample has approximately 300,000 clones, with roughly 90% found just once. Sequencing used peripheral blood. The V and J genes are TRBV7-9 and TRBJ1-4; no clear D gene. The origin of this receptor is a woman aged 50 to 60 with active or convalescent COVID-19. The DNA for the CDR3 is TGTGCCAGCAGCGCGTCGAGGAACGATGAAAAACTGTTTTTT. Translated, it gives CASSASRNDEKLFF.